This T cell receptor (beta chain) comes out of a study of technical replicates of blood from a few donors. TCRdb keeps only in-frame clones here, not all; method: immunoSEQ multiplex PCR. The sample consists of under 90,000 clones, about 98% of them appearing once. Germline V gene sequence: CDR1 WNHNN, CDR2 SYGVQD (reference sequence). CDR3 length: 16 residues. V dropped 2 bases and J dropped 2; count of bases not matched to a gene: 5. The sequence was collected from a human donor in good health. The chain carries TRBV10-1 and TRBJ2-5; 10 bases match TRBD2. Sample: T cells isolated from PBMCs. The CDR3 loop is CASSEGLADIQETQYF. The CDR3 nucleotides read TGCGCCAGCAGTGAGGGACTAGCGGATATACAAGAGACCCAGTACTTC.